The clone carrying this TCR beta chain was seen only once. Per the germline V gene, CDR1 is MDHEN and CDR2 is SYDVKM. V dropped 5 bases and J dropped 4; count of bases not matched to a gene: 11. The CDR3 totals 15 residues. This sample was included in a study of T cell repertoires in ileal Crohn's disease. Study context: About 40% were active smokers at surgery; median disease duration was around 7.9 years. Surgery for a complication: stricturing in approximately 60%, penetrating in 39%.

Per sample, roughly 470 nanograms of biopsy DNA were TCRB immunosequenced. Produced via immunoSEQ multiplex PCR; TCRdb's table is partial and in-frame only. The sample has 4,300 or so clones, 70% to 80% seen once. Sequences were obtained from ileal tissue. This TCR was sampled from an adult with Crohn's disease. The chain carries TRBV28 and TRBJ2-7; the match to TRBD2 covers 7 bases. The CDR3 region is CASSPGGAGVYEQYF. The DNA for the CDR3 is TGTGCCAGCAGTCCCGGAGGGGCGGGAGTGTACGAGCAGTACTTC. Full variable domain (remainder filled in from reference TRBV28 and TRBJ2-7): DVKVTQSSRYLVKRTGEKVFLECVQDMDHENMFWYRQDPGLGLRLIYFSYDVKMKEKGDIPEGYSVSREKKERFSLILESASTNQTSMYLCASSPGGAGVYEQYFGPGTRLTVT.